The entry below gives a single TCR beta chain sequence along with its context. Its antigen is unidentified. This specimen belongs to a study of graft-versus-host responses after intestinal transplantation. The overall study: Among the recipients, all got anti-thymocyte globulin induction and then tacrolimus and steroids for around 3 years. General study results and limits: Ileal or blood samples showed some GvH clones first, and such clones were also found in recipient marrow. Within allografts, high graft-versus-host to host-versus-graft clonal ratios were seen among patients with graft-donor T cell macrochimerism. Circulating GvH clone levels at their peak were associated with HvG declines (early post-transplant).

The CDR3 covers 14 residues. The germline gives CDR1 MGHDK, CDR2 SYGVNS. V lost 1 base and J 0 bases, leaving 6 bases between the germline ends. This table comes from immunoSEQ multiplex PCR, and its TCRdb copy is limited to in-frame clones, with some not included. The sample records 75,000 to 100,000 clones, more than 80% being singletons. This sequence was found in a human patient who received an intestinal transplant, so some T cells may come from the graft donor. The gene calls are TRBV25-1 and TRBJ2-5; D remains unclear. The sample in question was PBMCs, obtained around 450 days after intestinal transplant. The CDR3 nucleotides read TGTGCCAGCAGTGAATTGTCGGACCAAGAGACCCAGTACTTC. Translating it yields CASSELSDQETQYF.